A single T cell receptor (beta chain) is shown here with its context. Its recognized antigen is unknown. No base-level quality is on record; no much larger clone is a single base apart. These data belong to a study of T cell responses to AZD1222 COVID-19 vaccine (dated by TCRdb to 2020 to 2023). About the full investigation: A total of just over 230 trial participants underwent TCR sequencing, of whom about 200 had received two doses of AZD1222 and some 26 had received two doses of the MenACWY control vaccine. Enrollment into the trials was organized by age into subgroups of 18-55, 56-69 and 70-plus years, and those subgroups contained roughly 150, 30 and 60 TCR-sequenced participants, respectively. Study-level results and caveats: A significant rise in spike-specific TCR breadth and depth was observed after two AZD1222 doses relative to day 0 and relative to MenACWY recipients. No day 14 peak-response samples were available, so repertoires were characterized only after the peak T cell response. Nearly half of unique spike-specific TCRs reportedly recognized epitopes outside regions mutated in the B.1.351 and B.1.1.7 variants. Most participants were white British and females outnumbered males, and the authors suggested that clonal diversity may have been underestimated. In the small 56-69-year group, the increase in depth fell short of significance, most likely because of low power. Conclusions about previously exposed vaccinees were limited because only a handful of AZD1222 recipients were SARS-CoV-2 seropositive at baseline. CD4 TCRs associated with the vaccine covered the entire spike protein, and the dominant responses were in regions 160-218 and 743-854.

The sample's time point, from its label and the paper: about 28 days (+/-7) after the second vaccine dose. AZD1222 recipients with second doses at about 4 weeks or about 12 weeks were pooled, because spike-specific TCR depth and breadth did not differ between schedules. Vaccinee samples were obtained from the UK trials COV001 and COV002, which included a single-blind randomized controlled phase 2/3 trial of AZD1222 (ChAdOx1 nCoV-19) in healthy adults. For TCRbeta chain sequencing, PBMC samples were collected from trial participants at day 0 and at day 28 after the second dose. The CDR3 regions of human TCRbeta chains were analyzed by immunosequencing. In the original analysis: Repertoire TCRs were matched against a reference library of SARS-CoV-2-specific TCRs generated with the MIRA antigen-specificity platform. Breadth was defined as the fraction of unique TCRs that were SARS-CoV-2-associated. Depth was defined as the fraction of total T cells that were SARS-CoV-2-associated. Each spike-specific TCR was assigned to its reactive spike region and to a CD4 or CD8 class using the MIRA data. Log10-transformed breadth and depth values were compared by one-way ANOVA with Sidak's multiple comparisons tests. TCRdb retrieved this table from immuneACCESS and kept in-frame rearrangements only. Not all clones are present; in checked studies, unresolved V genes account for under half, and no reason is known for the remainder. Clone size and V and J calls were adopted from that table, with D and trimming inferred from the DNA. The sample table records 50,000 or so clones; about 89% of these occur just once. The ten most abundant clones make up approximately 5.3% of the sample.

This specimen was peripheral blood, taken 28 days after the second AZD1222 dose. The clonotype originates from an adult who received the AZD1222 COVID-19 vaccine.

The bases are TGTGCCAGCAGCTTAGTTAGGGACAGCTCTGGAAACACCATATATTTT. Its translation is CASSLVRDSSGNTIYF. This sequence uses TRBV7-2 and TRBJ1-3, with TRBD1 matching 7 junction bases. The CDR3 spans 16 residues, from the cysteine through the phenylalanine. Only the CDR3 portion is preserved as DNA: 48 bases, with reading frame beginning at the first base. From a lookup of the germline V gene, CDR1 and CDR2 are SGHTA and FQGNSA. Germline trimming: 1 base from V, 0 bases from J; junction bases outside gene matches: 3.